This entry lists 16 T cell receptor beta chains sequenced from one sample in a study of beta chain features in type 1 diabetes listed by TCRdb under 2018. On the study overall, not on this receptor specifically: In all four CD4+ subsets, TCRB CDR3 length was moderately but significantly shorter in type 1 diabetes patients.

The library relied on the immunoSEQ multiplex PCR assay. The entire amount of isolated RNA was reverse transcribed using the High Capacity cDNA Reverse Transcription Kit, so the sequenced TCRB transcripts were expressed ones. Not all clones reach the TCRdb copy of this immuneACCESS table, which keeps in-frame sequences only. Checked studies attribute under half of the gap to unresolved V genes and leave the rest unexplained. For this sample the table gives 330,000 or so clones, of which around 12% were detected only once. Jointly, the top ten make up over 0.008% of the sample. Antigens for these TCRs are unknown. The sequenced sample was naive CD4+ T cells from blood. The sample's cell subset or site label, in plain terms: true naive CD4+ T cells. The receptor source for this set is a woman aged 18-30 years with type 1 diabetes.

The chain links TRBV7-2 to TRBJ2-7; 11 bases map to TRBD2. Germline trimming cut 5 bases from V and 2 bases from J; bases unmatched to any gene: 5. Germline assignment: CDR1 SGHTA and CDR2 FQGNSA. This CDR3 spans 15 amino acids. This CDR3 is CASSQLAGEPYEQYF. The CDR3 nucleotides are TGTGCCAGCAGCCAACTAGCGGGAGAACCCTACGAGCAGTACTTC.

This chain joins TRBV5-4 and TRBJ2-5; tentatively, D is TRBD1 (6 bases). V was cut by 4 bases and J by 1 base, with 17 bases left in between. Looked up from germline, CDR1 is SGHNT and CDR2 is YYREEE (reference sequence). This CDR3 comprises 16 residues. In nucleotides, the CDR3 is TGTGCCAGCAGCACATACCCGACAGGCGTCCAAGAGACCCAGTACTTC. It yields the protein CASSTYPTGVQETQYF. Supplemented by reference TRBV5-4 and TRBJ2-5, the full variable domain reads ETGVTQSPTHLIKTRGQQVTLRCSSQSGHNTVSWYQQALGQGPQFIFQYYREEENGRGNFPPRFSGLQFPNYSSELNVNALELDDSALYLCASSTYPTGVQETQYFGPGTRLLVL.

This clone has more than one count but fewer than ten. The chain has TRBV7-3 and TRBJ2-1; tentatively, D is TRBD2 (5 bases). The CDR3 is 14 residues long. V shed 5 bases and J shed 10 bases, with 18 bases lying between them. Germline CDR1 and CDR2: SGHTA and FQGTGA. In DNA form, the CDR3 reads TGTGCCAGCAGCCCGATGCGAAGGGAGCAAGAGCAGTTCTTC. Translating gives CASSPMRREQEQFF. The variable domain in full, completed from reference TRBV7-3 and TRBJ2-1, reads GAGVSQTPSNKVTEKGKYVELRCDPISGHTALYWYRQSLGQGPEFLIYFQGTGAADDSGLPNDRFFAVRPEGSVSTLKIQRTERGDSAVYLCASSPMRREQEQFFGPGTRLTVL.

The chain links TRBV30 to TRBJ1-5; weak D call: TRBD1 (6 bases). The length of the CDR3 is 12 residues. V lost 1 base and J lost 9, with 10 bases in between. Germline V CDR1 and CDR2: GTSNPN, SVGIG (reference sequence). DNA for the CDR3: TGTGCCTGGAGTGCAGGGGCTGGGCCCCAGCATTTT. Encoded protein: CAWSAGAGPQHF. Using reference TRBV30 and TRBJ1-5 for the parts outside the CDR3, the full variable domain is SQTIHQWPATLVQPVGSPLSLECTVEGTSNPNLYWYRQAAGRGLQLLFYSVGIGQISSEVPQNLSASRPQDRQFILSSKKLLLSDSGFYLCAWSAGAGPQHFGDGTRLSIL.

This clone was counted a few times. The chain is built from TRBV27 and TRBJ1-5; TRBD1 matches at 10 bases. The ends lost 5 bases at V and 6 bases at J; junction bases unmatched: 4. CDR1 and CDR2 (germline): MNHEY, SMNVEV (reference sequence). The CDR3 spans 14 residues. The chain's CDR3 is CASSRQGAGQPQHF. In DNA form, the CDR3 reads TGTGCCAGCAGTCGACAGGGGGCGGGTCAGCCCCAGCATTTT.

CDR3 nucleotide sequence: TGTGCCAGCAGCCGGATGGCGGGAGAGAGACACGAGCAGTACTTC. Its protein product is CASSRMAGERHEQYF. This sequence joins TRBV7-8 and TRBJ2-7, with TRBD2 identical over 7 bases. Trimming cost V 5 bases and J 5 bases; bases outside gene matches: 12. The CDR3 contains 15 residues. Germline V gene data show CDR1 as SGHVS and CDR2 as FQNEAQ.

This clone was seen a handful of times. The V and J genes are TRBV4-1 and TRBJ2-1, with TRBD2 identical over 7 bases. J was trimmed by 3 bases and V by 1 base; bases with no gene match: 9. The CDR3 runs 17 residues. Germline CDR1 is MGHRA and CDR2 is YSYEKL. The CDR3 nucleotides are TGCGCCAGCAGCCAAGTTGCCCTAGCGGACGACTACAATGAGCAGTTCTTC. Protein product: CASSQVALADDYNEQFF.

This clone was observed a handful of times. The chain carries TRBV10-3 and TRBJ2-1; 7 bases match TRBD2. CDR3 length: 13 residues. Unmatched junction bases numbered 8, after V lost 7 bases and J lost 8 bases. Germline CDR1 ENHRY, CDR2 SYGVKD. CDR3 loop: CAITIREDYEQFF. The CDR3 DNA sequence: TGTGCCATCACCATACGGGAGGACTATGAGCAGTTCTTC.

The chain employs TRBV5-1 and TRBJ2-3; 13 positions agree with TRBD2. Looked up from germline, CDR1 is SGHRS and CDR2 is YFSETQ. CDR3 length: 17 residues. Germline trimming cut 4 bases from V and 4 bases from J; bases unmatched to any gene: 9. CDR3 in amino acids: CASSRGLAGAWSDTQYF. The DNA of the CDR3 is TGCGCCAGCAGCCGCGGACTAGCGGGGGCTTGGTCAGATACGCAGTATTTT.

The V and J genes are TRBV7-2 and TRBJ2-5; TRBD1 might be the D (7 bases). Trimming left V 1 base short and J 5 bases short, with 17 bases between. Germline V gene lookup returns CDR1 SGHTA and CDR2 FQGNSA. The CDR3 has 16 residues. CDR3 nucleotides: TGTGCCAGCAGCTTAGTCTGGAAGGGGGCGGGGGAGACCCAGTACTTC. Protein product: CASSLVWKGAGETQYF.

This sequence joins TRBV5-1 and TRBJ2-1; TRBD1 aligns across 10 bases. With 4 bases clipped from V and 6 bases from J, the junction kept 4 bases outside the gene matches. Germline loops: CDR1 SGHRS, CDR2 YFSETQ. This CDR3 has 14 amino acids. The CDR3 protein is CASSEGQGLNEQFF. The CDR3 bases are TGCGCCAGCAGCGAGGGACAGGGGCTCAATGAGCAGTTCTTC.

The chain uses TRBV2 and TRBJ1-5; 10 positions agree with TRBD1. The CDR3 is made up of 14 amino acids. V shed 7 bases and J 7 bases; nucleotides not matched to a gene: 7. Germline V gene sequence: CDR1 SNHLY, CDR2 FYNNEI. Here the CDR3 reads CASTRTGGRQPQHF. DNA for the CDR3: TGTGCCAGCACCCGGACAGGGGGAAGACAGCCCCAGCATTTT.

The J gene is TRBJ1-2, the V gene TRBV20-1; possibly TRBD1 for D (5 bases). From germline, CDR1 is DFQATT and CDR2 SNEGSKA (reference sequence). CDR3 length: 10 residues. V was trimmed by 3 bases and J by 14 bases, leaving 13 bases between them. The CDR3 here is CSASLQEETF. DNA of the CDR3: TGCAGTGCTAGCTTACAGGAAGAGACCTTC.

The CDR3 sequence is CASSPPSGRRLFF. As DNA, the CDR3 is TGTGCCAGCAGCCCCCCTAGCGGGAGGAGGTTGTTCTTC. J is TRBJ2-1 and V is TRBV7-2; 11 positions match TRBD2. The V gene's germline CDR1 is SGHTA and CDR2 FQGNSA. J was trimmed by 15 bases and V by 5 bases; bases with no gene match: 9. The CDR3 runs 13 residues.

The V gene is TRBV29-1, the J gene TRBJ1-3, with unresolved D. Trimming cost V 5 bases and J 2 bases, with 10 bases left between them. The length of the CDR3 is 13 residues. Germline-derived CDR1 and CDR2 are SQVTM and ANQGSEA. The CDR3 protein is CSVSHGAGNTIYF. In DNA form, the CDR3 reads TGCAGCGTTAGTCACGGTGCTGGAAACACCATATATTTT.

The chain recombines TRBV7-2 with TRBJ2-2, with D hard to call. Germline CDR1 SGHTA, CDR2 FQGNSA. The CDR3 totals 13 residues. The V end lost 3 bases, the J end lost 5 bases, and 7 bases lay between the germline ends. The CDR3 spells CASSFMETGELFF. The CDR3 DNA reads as TGTGCCAGCAGCTTTATGGAGACCGGGGAGCTGTTTTTT.